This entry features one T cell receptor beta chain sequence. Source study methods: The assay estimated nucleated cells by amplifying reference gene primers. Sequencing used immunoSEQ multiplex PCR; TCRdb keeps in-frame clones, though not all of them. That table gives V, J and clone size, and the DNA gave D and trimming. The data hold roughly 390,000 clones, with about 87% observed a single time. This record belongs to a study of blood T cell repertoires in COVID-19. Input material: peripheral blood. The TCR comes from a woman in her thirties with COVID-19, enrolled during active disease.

CDR3 amino acids: CASSLAVTGGTEAFF. In nucleotides, the CDR3 is TGTGCCAGCAGCTTAGCTGTGACAGGGGGCACTGAAGCTTTCTTT. This chain links TRBV7-9 with TRBJ1-1; 9 bases are a match to TRBD1. The germline V gene encodes CDR1 SEHNR and CDR2 FQNEAQ (reference sequence). V was clipped by 0 bases and J by 4 bases; unmatched bases: 3. The CDR3 loop spans 15 amino acids.